This TCR beta chain was retrieved from a study of Ad26.COV2.S vaccination and SARS-CoV-2 variants. Turning to the study itself: A COV1001 Ad26.COV2.S trial-arm participant provided the sample. Dosing was one shot or two shots 56 days apart.

The treatment here: roughly 18 received Ad26.COV2.S at low or high dose, single or two shots; several received placebo; per-sample allocation not given. Samples came from day 63 after the first vaccine or placebo injection. As concerns this clone: Its antigen is not known.

Germline CDR1 is MGHRA and CDR2 is YSYEKL. The germline V and J ends were trimmed by 0 bases and 7 bases, with 10 bases remaining between them. The CDR3 sequence is 15 residues long. Study-wide results and caveats: Recipients of either vaccine or placebo displayed similar breadth of non-spike TCRs. Using TCR breadth and depth analyses may have led to underestimated total T cell responses.

Some clones are missing from TCRdb's copy, which holds only in-frame ones; the method was immunoSEQ multiplex PCR. The profile shows a few hundred thousand clones, more than 80% of them singletons. V is TRBV4-1 and J is TRBJ1-6, with D possibly matching TRBD1 (5 bases). The sequence derives from a person between 18 and 65 years old who received the Ad26.COV2.S COVID-19 vaccine or a placebo. Material: peripheral blood, obtained in a trial of Ad26.COV2.S vaccine versus placebo. The CDR3 is CASSQDGGGNSPLHF. CDR3 in DNA: TGCGCCAGCAGCCAAGACGGGGGGGGAAATTCACCCCTCCACTTT.